The sequence of this TCR beta chain was determined in a study of blood T cells in healthy people across ages. With respect to this clonotype: The antigen is undetermined. One base away lies a much larger clone, so this may be a sequencing read error.

A second about 7 to 12 cycle PCR used barcoded and J-beta primers. TCRdb reanalysed the 5' RACE reads using MiXCR and keeps one entry per CDR3 protein. Of around 850,000 distinct CDR3 sequences in the sample, roughly 35% were seen once. The length of the CDR3 is 15 residues. The V gene's germline CDR1 is SQVTM and CDR2 ANQGSEA. Study conclusions and caveats: TCR beta diversity, measured per million T cells, fell in a roughly linear way with age.

This clonotype was sampled from a young man in good health. The J gene is TRBJ2-4, the V gene TRBV29-1, with 7 bases aligning to TRBD1. The DNA end favors TRBJ2-5, so the J call may be wrong. The sample comprised blood. DNA for the CDR3: TGCAGCGTGGACCCCCGGGACAGCGTTCAAGGGACCCAGTACTTC. This translates into CSVDPRDSVQGTQYF.